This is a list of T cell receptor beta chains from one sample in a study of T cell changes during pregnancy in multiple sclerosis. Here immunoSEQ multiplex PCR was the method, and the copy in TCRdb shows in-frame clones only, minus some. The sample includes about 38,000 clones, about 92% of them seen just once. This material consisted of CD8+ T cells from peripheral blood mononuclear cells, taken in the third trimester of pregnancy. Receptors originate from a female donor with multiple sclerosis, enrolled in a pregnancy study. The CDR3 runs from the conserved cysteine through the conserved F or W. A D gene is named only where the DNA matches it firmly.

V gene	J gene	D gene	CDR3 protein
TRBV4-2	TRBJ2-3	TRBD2	CASSQVISGGGTDTQYF
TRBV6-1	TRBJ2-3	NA	CASSTWRGREDTQYF
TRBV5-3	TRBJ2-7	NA	CARSLKWPYEQYF
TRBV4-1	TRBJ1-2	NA	CASSQPGGSVPSYGYTF
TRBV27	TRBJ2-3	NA	CASIDGGWPDTQYF
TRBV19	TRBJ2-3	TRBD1	CASSWTGSTDTQYF
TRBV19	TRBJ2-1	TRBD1	CATRQGSYNEQFF
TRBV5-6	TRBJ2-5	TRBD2	CASIPRLAGFQETQYF
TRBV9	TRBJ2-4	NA	CASSANPIEGASLPNIQYF
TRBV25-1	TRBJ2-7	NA	CASSVASEQYF
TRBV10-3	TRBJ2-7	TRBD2	CAISDPSGGYEQYF
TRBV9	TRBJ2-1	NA	CASSEFGLFYNEQFF
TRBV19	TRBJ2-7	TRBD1	CASSITQGAYEQYF
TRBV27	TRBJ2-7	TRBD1	CASSLWGQGIYEQYF
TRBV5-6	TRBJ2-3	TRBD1	CASSSPAGTVESDTQYF
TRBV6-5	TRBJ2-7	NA	CASSYAGQSYEQYF
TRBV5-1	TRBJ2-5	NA	CASSLEGNLQETQYF
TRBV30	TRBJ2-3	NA	CAWGAPPDTQYF
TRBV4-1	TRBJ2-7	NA	CASSQVQGEYEQYF
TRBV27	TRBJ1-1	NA	CASSQVAGVTEAFF
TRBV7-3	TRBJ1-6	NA	CASSQGGDKSPLHF
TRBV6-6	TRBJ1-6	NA	CASSTPGGNSPLHF
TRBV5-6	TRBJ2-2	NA	CASNFGGTSNTGELFF
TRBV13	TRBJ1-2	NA	CASSIPGQYGYTF
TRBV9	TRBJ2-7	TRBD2	CASSPSGDSYEQYF
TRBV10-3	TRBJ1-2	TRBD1	CAISRDRGPGYTF
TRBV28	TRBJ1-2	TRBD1	CASLRQGTTTHGYTF
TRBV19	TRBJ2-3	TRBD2	CASSPLAGGPRDTQYF
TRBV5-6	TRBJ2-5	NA	CASSLMQDSKETQYF
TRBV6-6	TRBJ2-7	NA	CASSNRDLGSYEQYF
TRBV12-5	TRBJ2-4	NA	CASGLVATSLAKNIQYF
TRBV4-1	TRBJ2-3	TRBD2	CASSQASGDNTQYF
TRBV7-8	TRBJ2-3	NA	CASSSGSTDTQYF
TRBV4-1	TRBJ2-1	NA	CASSQDGIVDSFTDEQFF
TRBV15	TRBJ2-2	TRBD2	CATSFTLAANTGELFF
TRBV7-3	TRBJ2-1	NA	CASSLDGGGNEQFF
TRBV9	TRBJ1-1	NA	CASSGRVLTENTEAFF
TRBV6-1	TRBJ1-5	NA	CASSGLVSGQPQHF
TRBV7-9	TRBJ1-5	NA	CASSLGQNQPQHF
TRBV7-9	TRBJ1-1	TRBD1	CASSFGTGSPNTEAFF
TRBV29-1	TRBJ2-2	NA	CSVFTGPGELFF
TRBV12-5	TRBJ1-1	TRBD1	CASGEGAYTEAFF
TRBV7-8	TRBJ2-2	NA	CASSLLLSGGGTGELFF